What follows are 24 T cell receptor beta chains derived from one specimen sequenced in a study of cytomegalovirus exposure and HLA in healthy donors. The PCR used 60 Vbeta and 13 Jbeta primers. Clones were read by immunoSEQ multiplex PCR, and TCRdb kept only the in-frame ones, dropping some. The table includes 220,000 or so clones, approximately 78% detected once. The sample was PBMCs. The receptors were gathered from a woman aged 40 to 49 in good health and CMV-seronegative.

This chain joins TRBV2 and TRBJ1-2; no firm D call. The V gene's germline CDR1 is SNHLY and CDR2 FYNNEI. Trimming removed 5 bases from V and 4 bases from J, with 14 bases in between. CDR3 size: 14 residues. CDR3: CASSQTPTLYGYTF. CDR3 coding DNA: TGTGCCAGCAGTCAGACTCCTACCCTCTATGGCTACACCTTC.

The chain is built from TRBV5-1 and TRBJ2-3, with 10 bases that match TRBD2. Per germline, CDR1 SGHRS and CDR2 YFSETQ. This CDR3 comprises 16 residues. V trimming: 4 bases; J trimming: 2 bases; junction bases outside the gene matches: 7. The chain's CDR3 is CASSLTSGTTTDTQYF. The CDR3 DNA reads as TGCGCCAGCAGCCTAACTAGCGGGACAACCACAGATACGCAGTATTTT.

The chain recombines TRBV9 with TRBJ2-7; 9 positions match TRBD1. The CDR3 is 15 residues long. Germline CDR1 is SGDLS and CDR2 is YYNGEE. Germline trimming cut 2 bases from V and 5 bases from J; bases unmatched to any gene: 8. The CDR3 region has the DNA TGTGCCAGCAGCGTCCGGGACAGGGATCGTGACGAGCAGTACTTC. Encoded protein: CASSVRDRDRDEQYF.

The CDR3 sequence: CASSLIASSYNEQFF. CDR3 DNA sequence: TGTGCCAGCAGCTTAATAGCGAGCTCCTACAATGAGCAGTTCTTC. The chain links TRBV7-8 to TRBJ2-1; weak D call: TRBD2 (5 bases). CDR3 size: 15 residues. Deletions cut 2 bases from V and 0 bases from J, with 8 bases between. Germline CDR1 SGHVS, CDR2 FQNEAQ.

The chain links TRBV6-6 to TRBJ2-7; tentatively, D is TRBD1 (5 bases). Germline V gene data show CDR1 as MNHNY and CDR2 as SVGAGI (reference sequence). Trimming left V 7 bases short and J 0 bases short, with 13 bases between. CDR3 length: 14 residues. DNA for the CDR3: TGTGCCAGCACCCCAGGGATAGGCTCCTACGAGCAGTACTTC. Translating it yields CASTPGIGSYEQYF.

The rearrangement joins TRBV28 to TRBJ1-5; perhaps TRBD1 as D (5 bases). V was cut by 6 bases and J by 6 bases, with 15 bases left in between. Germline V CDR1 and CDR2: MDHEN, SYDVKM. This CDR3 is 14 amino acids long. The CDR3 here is CASRPSGSPQPQHF. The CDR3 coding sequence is TGTGCCAGCAGACCTTCAGGGTCCCCTCAGCCCCAGCATTTT.

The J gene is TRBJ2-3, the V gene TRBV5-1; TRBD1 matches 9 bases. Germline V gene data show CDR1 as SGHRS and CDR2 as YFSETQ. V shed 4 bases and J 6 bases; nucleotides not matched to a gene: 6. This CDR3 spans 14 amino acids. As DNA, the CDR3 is TGCGCCAGCAGCGACAGGGGGTCGTTGGATACGCAGTATTTT. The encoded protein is CASSDRGSLDTQYF.

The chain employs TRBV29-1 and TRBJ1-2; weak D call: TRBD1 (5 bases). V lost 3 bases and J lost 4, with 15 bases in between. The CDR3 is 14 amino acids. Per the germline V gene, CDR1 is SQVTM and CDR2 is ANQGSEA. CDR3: CSVEAGPWGYGYTF. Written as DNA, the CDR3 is TGCAGCGTTGAGGCAGGGCCTTGGGGCTATGGCTACACCTTC.

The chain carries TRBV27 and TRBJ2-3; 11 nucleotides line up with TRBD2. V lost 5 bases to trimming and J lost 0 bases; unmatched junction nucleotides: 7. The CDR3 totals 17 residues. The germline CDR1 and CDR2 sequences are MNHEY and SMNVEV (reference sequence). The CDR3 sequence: CASSGKGLAVSTDTQYF. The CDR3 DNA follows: TGTGCCAGCAGTGGGAAGGGACTAGCGGTTAGCACAGATACGCAGTATTTT.

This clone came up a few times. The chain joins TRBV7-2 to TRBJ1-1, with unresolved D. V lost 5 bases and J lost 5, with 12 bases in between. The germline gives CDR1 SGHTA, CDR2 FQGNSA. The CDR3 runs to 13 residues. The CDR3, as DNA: TGTGCCAGCAGCCCGAGCCCGGGAACTGAAGCTTTCTTT. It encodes CASSPSPGTEAFF. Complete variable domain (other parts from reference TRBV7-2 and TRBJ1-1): GAGVSQSPSNKVTEKGKDVELRCDPISGHTALYWYRQSLGQGLEFLIYFQGNSAPDKSGLPSDRFSAERTGGSVSTLTIQRTQQEDSAVYLCASSPSPGTEAFFGQGTRLTVV.

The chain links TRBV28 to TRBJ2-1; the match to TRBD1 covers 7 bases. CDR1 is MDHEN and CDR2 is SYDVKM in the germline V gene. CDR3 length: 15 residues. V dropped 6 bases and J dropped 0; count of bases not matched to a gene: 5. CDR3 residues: CASSQRQGSYNEQFF. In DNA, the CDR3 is TGTGCCAGCAGCCAGAGACAGGGCTCCTACAATGAGCAGTTCTTC. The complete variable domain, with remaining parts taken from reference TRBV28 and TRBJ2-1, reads DVKVTQSSRYLVKRTGEKVFLECVQDMDHENMFWYRQDPGLGLRLIYFSYDVKMKEKGDIPEGYSVSREKKERFSLILESASTNQTSMYLCASSQRQGSYNEQFFGPGTRLTVL.

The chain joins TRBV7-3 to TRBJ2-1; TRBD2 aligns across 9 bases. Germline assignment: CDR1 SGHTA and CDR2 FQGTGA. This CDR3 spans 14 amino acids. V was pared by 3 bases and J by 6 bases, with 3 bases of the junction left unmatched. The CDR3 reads CASSLGLASNEQFF. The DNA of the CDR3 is TGTGCCAGCAGCTTGGGACTAGCTTCCAATGAGCAGTTCTTC.

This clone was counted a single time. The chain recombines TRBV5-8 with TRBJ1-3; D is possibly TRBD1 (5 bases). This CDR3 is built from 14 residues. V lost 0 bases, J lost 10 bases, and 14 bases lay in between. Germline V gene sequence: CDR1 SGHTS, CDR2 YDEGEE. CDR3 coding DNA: TGTGCCAGCAGCTTGGCCGTGGGGCTCCCTACCATATATTTT. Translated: CASSLAVGLPTIYF.

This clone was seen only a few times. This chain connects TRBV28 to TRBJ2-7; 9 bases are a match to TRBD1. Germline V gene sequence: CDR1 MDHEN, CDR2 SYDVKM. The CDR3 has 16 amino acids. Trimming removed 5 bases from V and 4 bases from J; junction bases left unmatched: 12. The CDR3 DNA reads TGTGCCAGCAGTGGACCGGGACAGGGAGCGCGTTACGAGCAGTACTTC. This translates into CASSGPGQGARYEQYF. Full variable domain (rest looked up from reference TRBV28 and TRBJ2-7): DVKVTQSSRYLVKRTGEKVFLECVQDMDHENMFWYRQDPGLGLRLIYFSYDVKMKEKGDIPEGYSVSREKKERFSLILESASTNQTSMYLCASSGPGQGARYEQYFGPGTRLTVT.

The CDR3, as DNA: TGTGCCAGCAAGGGAGGATGGGGTGGTGGGACCGGGGAGCTGTTTTTT. Its translation is CASKGGWGGGTGELFF. V is TRBV11-2 and J is TRBJ2-2; maybe TRBD2 (6 bases). Trimming removed 7 bases from V and 5 bases from J, with 20 bases in between. The CDR3 runs 16 residues. In germline, CDR1 is SGHAT, CDR2 FQNNGV.

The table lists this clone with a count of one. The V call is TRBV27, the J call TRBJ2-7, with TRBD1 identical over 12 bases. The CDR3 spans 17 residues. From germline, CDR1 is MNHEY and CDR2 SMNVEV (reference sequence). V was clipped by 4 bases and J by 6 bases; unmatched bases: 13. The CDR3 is CASSSIRGTGGFFEQYF. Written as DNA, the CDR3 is TGTGCCAGCAGTTCGATACGAGGGACAGGGGGCTTTTTCGAGCAGTACTTC.

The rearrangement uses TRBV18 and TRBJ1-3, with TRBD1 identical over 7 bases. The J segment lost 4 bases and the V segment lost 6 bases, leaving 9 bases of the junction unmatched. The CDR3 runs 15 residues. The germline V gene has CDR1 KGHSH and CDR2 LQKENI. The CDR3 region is CASSPDRADGNTIYF. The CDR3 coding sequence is TGTGCCAGCTCGCCCGACAGGGCAGACGGAAACACCATATATTTT. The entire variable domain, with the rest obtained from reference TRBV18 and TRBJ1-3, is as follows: NAGVMQNPRHLVRRRGQEARLRCSPMKGHSHVYWYRQLPEEGLKFMVYLQKENIIDESGMPKERFSAEFPKEGPSILRIQQVVRGDSAAYFCASSPDRADGNTIYFGEGSWLTVV.

The CDR3 sequence: CASRSLGTSGETQYF. The CDR3 bases are TGTGCCAGCAGGTCACTTGGGACTAGCGGAGAGACCCAGTACTTC. The chain combines TRBV6-5 with TRBJ2-5; 11 nucleotides match TRBD2. CDR1 is MNHEY and CDR2 is SVGAGI in the germline V gene. This CDR3 has 15 residues. The V gene end was trimmed by 6 bases and the J gene end by 4 bases; junction bases not matched to a gene: 7.

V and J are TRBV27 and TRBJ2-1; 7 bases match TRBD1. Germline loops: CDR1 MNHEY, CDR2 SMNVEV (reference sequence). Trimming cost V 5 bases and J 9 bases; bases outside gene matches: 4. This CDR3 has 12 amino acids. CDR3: CASSTQGSEQFF. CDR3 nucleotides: TGTGCCAGCAGTACACAGGGGTCTGAGCAGTTCTTC.

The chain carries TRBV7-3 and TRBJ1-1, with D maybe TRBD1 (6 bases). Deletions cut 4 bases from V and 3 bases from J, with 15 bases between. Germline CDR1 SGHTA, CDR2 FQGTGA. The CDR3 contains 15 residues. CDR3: CASSSGQTTHTEAFF. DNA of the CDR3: TGTGCCAGCAGCTCCGGACAGACTACACACACTGAAGCTTTCTTT.

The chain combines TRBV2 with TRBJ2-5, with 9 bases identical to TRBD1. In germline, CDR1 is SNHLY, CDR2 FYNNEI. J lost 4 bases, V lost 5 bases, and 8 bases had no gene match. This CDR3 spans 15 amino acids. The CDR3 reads CASSPGTGRSETQYF. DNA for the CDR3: TGTGCCAGCAGTCCCGGGACAGGGCGTTCAGAGACCCAGTACTTC.

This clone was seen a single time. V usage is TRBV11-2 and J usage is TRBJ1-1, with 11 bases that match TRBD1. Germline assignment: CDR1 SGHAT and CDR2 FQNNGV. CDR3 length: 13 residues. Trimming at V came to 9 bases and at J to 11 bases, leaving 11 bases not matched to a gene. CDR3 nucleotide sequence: TGTGCCAGTCGGACAGGGGGCGCCGCCGGGGCTTTCTTT. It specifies CASRTGGAAGAFF.

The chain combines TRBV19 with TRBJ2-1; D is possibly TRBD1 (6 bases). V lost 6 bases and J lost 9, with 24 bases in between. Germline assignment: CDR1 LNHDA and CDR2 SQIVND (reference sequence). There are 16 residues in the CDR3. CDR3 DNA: TGTGCCAGTAGCCCGACAGGCCCCCCACAATTGGGTGAGCAGTTCTTC. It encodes CASSPTGPPQLGEQFF.

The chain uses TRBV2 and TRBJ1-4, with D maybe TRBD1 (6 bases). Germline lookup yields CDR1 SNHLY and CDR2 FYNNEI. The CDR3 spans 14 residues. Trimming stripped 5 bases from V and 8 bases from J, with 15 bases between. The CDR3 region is CASSRGNANEKLFF. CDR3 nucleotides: TGTGCCAGCAGTAGGGGGAATGCGAACGAAAAACTGTTTTTT.